Listed here are 14 T cell receptor beta chains from one sample, sequenced in a study of human T cells and chemical hapten exposure. The treatment denotes: therapeutic diphenylcyclopropenone sensitization with weekly scalp DPC. Library preparation tagged each individual cDNA molecule with a unique molecular identifier. TCRdb fed the reads into MiXCR, producing one record per CDR3 protein. The table records approximately 3,000 distinct CDR3 sequences, more than 40% of them present only once. The sample in question was whole blood, obtained before DPC sensitization or 2, 6, or about 24 weeks after (not recorded which). The source of these receptors is an adult with alopecia areata. Some clones in this sample may be carry-over from other donors' samples. This table probably holds off-target reads from a library built for another chain.

The gene calls are TRBV11-2 and TRBJ2-1, with a tentative D call TRBD2 (7 bases). The length of the CDR3 is 17 residues. Per the germline V gene, CDR1 is SGHAT and CDR2 is FQNNGV. V lost 5 bases and J 0 bases, leaving 17 bases between the germline ends. In DNA form, the CDR3 reads TGTGCCAGCAGCCCGAGGGGGGGCCTAGGCTCCTACAATGAGCAGTTCTTC. It yields the protein CASSPRGGLGSYNEQFF.

This clonotype occurred a few times. The genes are TRBV18 and TRBJ1-5; D ambiguous. In germline, CDR1 is KGHSH, CDR2 LQKENI. The CDR3 length is 15 residues. V was trimmed by 6 bases and J by 3 bases, leaving 15 bases between them. The CDR3 DNA reads as TGTGCCAGCTCGCAAATCAGCGAACTCAATCAGCCCCAGCATTTT. Translated, it gives CASSQISELNQPQHF.

The V and J genes are TRBV6-1 and TRBJ2-4; D may be TRBD1 (6 bases). CDR3 length: 16 amino acids. Germline loops: CDR1 MNHNS, CDR2 SASEGT. Trimming shortened V by 6 bases and J by 0 bases, and 15 bases separated the two germline ends. Here the CDR3 reads CASRTGQTLAKNIQYF. The CDR3 DNA sequence: TGTGCCAGCAGAACCGGACAGACGCTAGCCAAAAACATTCAGTACTTC.

The rearrangement links TRBV27 to TRBJ2-1; D remains unclear. CDR1 and CDR2 from the germline V gene are MNHEY and SMNVEV (reference sequence). V lost 5 bases and J lost 12, with 14 bases in between. The CDR3 covers 12 residues. CDR3 in amino acids: CASSANQFSQFF. The CDR3 DNA reads as TGTGCCAGCAGTGCAAATCAGTTTTCGCAGTTCTTC.

The gene calls are TRBV2 and TRBJ2-1; D gene ambiguous. The CDR3 covers 13 residues. The V end was cut by 10 bases, the J end by 0 bases, with 10 bases between. Germline values: CDR1 SNHLY, CDR2 FYNNEI. The CDR3 bases are TGTGCCAATATACCAAGCTCCTACAATGAGCAGTTCTTC. Residues: CANIPSSYNEQFF.

The genes are TRBV9 and TRBJ2-3; 9 positions match TRBD1. CDR3 length: 16 residues. In germline, CDR1 is SGDLS, CDR2 YYNGEE. V lost 2 bases to trimming and J lost 2 bases; unmatched junction nucleotides: 6. CDR3 residues: CASSVAGTGITDTQYF. CDR3 nucleotides: TGTGCCAGCAGCGTGGCCGGGACAGGGATCACAGATACGCAGTATTTT.

The rearrangement uses TRBV5-6 and TRBJ2-7, with 10 nucleotides matching TRBD1. J gave up 3 bases and V 2 bases, and 5 bases lay outside the gene matches. CDR3 length: 15 amino acids. CDR1 and CDR2 (germline): SGHDT, YYEEEE. CDR3: CASSFDRDRGYEQYF. The CDR3 nucleotides are TGTGCCAGCAGCTTTGACCGGGACAGGGGCTACGAGCAGTACTTC. The entire variable domain, with the rest obtained from reference TRBV5-6 and TRBJ2-7, is as follows: DAGVTQSPTHLIKTRGQQVTLRCSPKSGHDTVSWYQQALGQGPQFIFQYYEEEERQRGNFPDRFSGHQFPNYSSELNVNALLLGDSALYLCASSFDRDRGYEQYFGPGTRLTVT.

This rearrangement joins TRBV7-6 to TRBJ2-7; 9 positions match TRBD2. With 4 bases clipped from V and 6 bases from J, the junction kept 10 bases outside the gene matches. The CDR3 covers 15 residues. CDR1 is SGHVS and CDR2 is FNYEAQ in the germline V gene. CDR3 sequence: CASSSPGTSSPEQYF. The CDR3 DNA reads as TGTGCCAGCAGCTCCCCCGGGACTAGCTCCCCCGAGCAGTACTTC.

This clonotype appeared a few times. The chain employs TRBV7-3 and TRBJ2-3; weak D call: TRBD2 (6 bases). This CDR3 spans 16 amino acids. CDR1 SGHTA and CDR2 FQGTGA come from the germline V gene. Trimming removed 1 base from V and 3 bases from J, with 14 bases in between. As DNA, the CDR3 is TGTGCCAGCAGCTTAAACGCGGGGTGGGTGACAGATACGCAGTATTTT. It specifies CASSLNAGWVTDTQYF.

This clonotype turned up a few times. The chain has TRBV15 and TRBJ2-7; D gene unclear. Germline assignment: CDR1 LNHNV and CDR2 YYDKDF (reference sequence). V gave up 0 bases and J gave up 5 bases, with 8 bases separating them. There are 13 residues in the CDR3. For the CDR3, the DNA is TGTGCCACCAGCAGAGACGCCGGAGACGAGCAGTACTTC. This gives the protein CATSRDAGDEQYF.

The chain carries TRBV20-1 and TRBJ2-1; D is perhaps TRBD1 or TRBD2 (5 bases each). Trimming pared 1 base from V and 3 bases from J, leaving 13 bases between. The CDR3 sequence is 15 residues long. Germline V gene data show CDR1 as DFQATT and CDR2 as SNEGSKA (reference sequence). The DNA of the CDR3 is TGCAGTGCTAGAGGGGGGAGCGGATTCTACAATGAGCAGTTCTTC. Translation gives CSARGGSGFYNEQFF.

The J gene is TRBJ2-1, the V gene TRBV7-8; 8 nucleotides agree with TRBD2. The CDR3 runs to 19 residues. V was clipped by 2 bases and J by 2 bases; unmatched bases: 14. Germline CDR1 and CDR2: SGHVS and FQNEAQ. The CDR3 loop reads CASSLSGGGGRRPYNEQFF. In nucleotides, the CDR3 is TGTGCCAGCAGCTTATCCGGGGGTGGCGGGAGGAGGCCCTACAATGAGCAGTTCTTC.

This chain uses TRBV6-4 with TRBJ2-1, with a possible D match to TRBD1 (6 bases). The V and J ends lost 3 bases and 2 bases respectively, with 11 bases between them. This CDR3 region has 15 residues. Germline-derived CDR1 and CDR2 are MRHNA and SNTAGT. CDR3 region: CASSEDSLPYNEQFF. In DNA, the CDR3 is TGTGCCAGCAGTGAGGACAGCCTCCCCTACAATGAGCAGTTCTTC.

The table lists this clonotype with a count of one. J is TRBJ2-1 and V is TRBV2; 10 positions agree with TRBD2. The CDR3 sequence is 14 residues long. Germline values: CDR1 SNHLY, CDR2 FYNNEI. The J segment lost 14 bases and the V segment lost 0 bases, leaving 7 bases of the junction unmatched. The CDR3 DNA reads as TGTGCCAGCAGTGAAGCTCAAGCGGGGGGGACGGAGTTCTTC. Encoded protein: CASSEAQAGGTEFF.